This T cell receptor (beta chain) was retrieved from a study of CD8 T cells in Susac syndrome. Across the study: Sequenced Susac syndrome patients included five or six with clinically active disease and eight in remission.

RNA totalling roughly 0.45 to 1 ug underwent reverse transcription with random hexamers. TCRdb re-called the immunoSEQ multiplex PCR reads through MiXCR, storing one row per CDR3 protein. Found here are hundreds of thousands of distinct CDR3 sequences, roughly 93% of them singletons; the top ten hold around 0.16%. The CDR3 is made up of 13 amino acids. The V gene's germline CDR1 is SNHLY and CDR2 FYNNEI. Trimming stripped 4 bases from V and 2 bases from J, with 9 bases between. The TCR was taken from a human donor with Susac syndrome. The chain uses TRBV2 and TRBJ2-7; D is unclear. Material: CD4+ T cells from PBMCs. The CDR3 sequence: CASSVAEAYEQYF. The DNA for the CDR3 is TGTGCCAGCAGTGTAGCCGAAGCCTACGAGCAGTACTTC.